These 16 T cell receptor beta chains originate from one sample sequenced in a study of shared clonotypes between healthy human individuals. Sequenced by immunoSEQ multiplex PCR; TCRdb stores in-frame clones only, minus some. The sample contains millions of clones, approximately 93% of which appear only once. What was sequenced was naive CD4+ T cells from PBMCs. Regarding subset: CD45RA+ positively selected. Every receptor here comes from a young man in good health. Some clones in this sample may be carry-over from other donors' samples.

This clone appeared a single time. This chain joins TRBV5-8 and TRBJ1-5; perhaps TRBD1 as D (5 bases). Trimming shortened V by 0 bases and J by 0 bases, and 22 bases separated the two germline ends. The CDR3 totals 20 residues. Germline V CDR1 and CDR2: SGHTS, YDEGEE. In DNA, the CDR3 is TGTGCCAGCAGCTTGGTGGGGGGTCAGGGCAACGGCGTTAGCAATCAGCCCCAGCATTTT. It encodes CASSLVGGQGNGVSNQPQHF.

The chain carries TRBV5-1 and TRBJ1-2, with unresolved D. Per germline, CDR1 SGHRS and CDR2 YFSETQ. The V end lost 4 bases, the J end lost 8 bases, and 15 bases lay between the germline ends. The CDR3 runs to 13 residues. Here the CDR3 DNA reads TGCGCCAGCAGCGAGGACCCAGGCGGAGGCTACACCTTC. Translation gives CASSEDPGGGYTF.

The chain recombines TRBV5-5 with TRBJ2-7; no clear D. This CDR3 region has 13 residues. CDR1 and CDR2 (germline): SGHKS, YYEKEE (reference sequence). Trimming removed 4 bases at V and 3 bases at J, with 11 bases between. The chain's CDR3 is CASSNGPLYEQYF. CDR3 in DNA: TGTGCCAGCAGCAACGGGCCTCTCTACGAGCAGTACTTC.

This clone has just one count. The V and J genes are TRBV28 and TRBJ1-1; the D is unclear. This CDR3 comprises 15 residues. CDR1 and CDR2 (germline): MDHEN, SYDVKM. Between the trimmed V and J ends, which lost 5 bases and 1 base, there was a span of 14 bases. The CDR3 here is CASSLVSGRNTEAFF. The DNA of the CDR3 is TGTGCCAGCAGTCTCGTTTCCGGGCGGAACACTGAAGCTTTCTTT. The full variable domain, with the rest looked up from reference TRBV28 and TRBJ1-1, is DVKVTQSSRYLVKRTGEKVFLECVQDMDHENMFWYRQDPGLGLRLIYFSYDVKMKEKGDIPEGYSVSREKKERFSLILESASTNQTSMYLCASSLVSGRNTEAFFGQGTRLTVV.

The chain recombines TRBV18 with TRBJ2-7; D is perhaps TRBD1 or TRBD2 (5 bases each). This CDR3 contains 16 residues. The ends were cut back, 1 base at V and 1 base at J, with 14 bases in the middle. Germline V gives CDR1 KGHSH, CDR2 LQKENI. This CDR3 reads CASSPLPFGASYEQYF. CDR3 DNA: TGTGCCAGCTCACCACTCCCGTTCGGGGCTTCCTACGAGCAGTACTTC.

The J gene is TRBJ2-1, the V gene TRBV4-2, with TRBD2 matching over 10 bases. Germline V gives CDR1 LGHNA, CDR2 YNFKEQ. The length of the CDR3 is 18 residues. Trimming at V came to 0 bases and at J to 3 bases, leaving 8 bases not matched to a gene. The CDR3 region has the DNA TGTGCCAGCAGCCAAGAGTGGTACGCTAGCGGGGGCTACAATGAGCAGTTCTTC. This sequence encodes CASSQEWYASGGYNEQFF.

V and J are TRBV5-4 and TRBJ2-6, with D unclear. Germline V lookup: CDR1 SGHNT, CDR2 YYREEE (reference sequence). This CDR3 contains 13 residues. V lost 4 bases and J lost 2, with 4 bases in between. The DNA for the CDR3 is TGTGCCAGCAGCCCGGCTGGGGCCAACGTCCTGACTTTC. Translating gives CASSPAGANVLTF.

This rearrangement joins TRBV14 to TRBJ2-5; 11 positions agree with TRBD1. Germline V gives CDR1 SGHDN, CDR2 FVKESK. The CDR3 has 15 amino acids. The V segment lost 1 base and the J segment 5 bases; nucleotides outside the gene matches: 3. The CDR3 sequence is CASSQGTGGWETQYF. In nucleotides, the CDR3 is TGTGCCAGCAGCCAAGGGACAGGGGGCTGGGAGACCCAGTACTTC.

The rearrangement joins TRBV15 to TRBJ2-1; possible D gene TRBD2, 7 bases. Germline V gene sequence: CDR1 LNHNV, CDR2 YYDKDF (reference sequence). Between the trimmed V and J ends, which lost 0 bases and 2 bases, there was a span of 11 bases. The CDR3 has 16 amino acids. The CDR3 loop is CATSREGRGAYNEQFF. In DNA, the CDR3 is TGTGCCACCAGCAGAGAAGGGAGGGGGGCCTACAATGAGCAGTTCTTC.

This sequence joins TRBV30 and TRBJ1-1, with unresolved D. Looked up from germline, CDR1 is GTSNPN and CDR2 is SVGIG (reference sequence). The CDR3 extends over 14 amino acids. The V end was cut by 2 bases, the J end by 7 bases, with 17 bases between. For the CDR3, the DNA is TGTGCCTGGAGTAATGCTTTCCCTGGCGGTGAAGCTTTCTTT. This gives the protein CAWSNAFPGGEAFF.

With respect to this clone: Since a much larger clone is just one base distant, this may be a read error. Different DNA sequences within this sample yield the same CDR3. The chain is built from TRBV25-1 and TRBJ1-2; D not certain. This CDR3 has 12 residues. Germline CDR1 reads MGHDK; CDR2 reads SYGVNS. V was clipped by 2 bases and J by 4 bases, with 5 bases between them. The CDR3: CASSEGSYGYTF. The DNA of the CDR3 is TGTGCCAGCAGTGAAGGGTCCTATGGCTACACCTTC.

V and J are TRBV15 and TRBJ2-5; weak D call: TRBD2 (5 bases). The CDR3 covers 16 residues. V lost 2 bases and J lost 5, with 18 bases in between. Germline V gives CDR1 LNHNV, CDR2 YYDKDF (reference sequence). CDR3 bases: TGTGCCACCAGCAGATCCGTCCTCTTCCGAGGGGAGACCCAGTACTTC. Its protein product is CATSRSVLFRGETQYF.

The rearrangement uses TRBV4-3 and TRBJ2-6, with a weak D call TRBD2 (5 bases). With 0 bases removed from V and 2 bases from J, the gap between germline ends came to 5 bases. From germline, CDR1 is LGHNA and CDR2 YSLEER. CDR3 size: 15 residues. As DNA, the CDR3 is TGCGCCAGCAGCCAAGAACTAGCTGGGGCCAACGTCCTGACTTTC. Protein product: CASSQELAGANVLTF.

This clone was found once. J is TRBJ1-3 and V is TRBV7-2; 7 bases fit TRBD1. From germline, CDR1 is SGHTA and CDR2 FQGNSA. The CDR3 covers 15 residues. The V and J ends lost 5 bases and 5 bases, in that order; junction bases with no gene match: 9. CDR3 DNA: TGTGCCAGCAGCATCCGGGACAGAGTCCGAAACACCATATATTTT. Translated, it gives CASSIRDRVRNTIYF.

V and J are TRBV25-1 and TRBJ2-5; D is unclear. The J call may be incorrect, as the DNA end agrees better with TRBJ2-7. Looked up from germline, CDR1 is MGHDK and CDR2 is SYGVNS. CDR3 length: 16 residues. Here the CDR3 DNA reads TGTGCCAGCAGTGAAGCTAGACGGGCCGATTCGGTCGAGCAGTACTTC. Translating gives CASSEARRADSVEQYF.

CDR3: CASSPLGAEQETQYF. CDR3 nucleotides: TGTGCCAGCAGCCCTTTGGGAGCAGAACAAGAGACCCAGTACTTC. This sequence joins TRBV11-2 and TRBJ2-5, with D possibly being TRBD2 (5 bases). Trimming pared 5 bases from V and 2 bases from J, leaving 15 bases between. CDR3 length: 15 residues. The germline V gene has CDR1 SGHAT and CDR2 FQNNGV.